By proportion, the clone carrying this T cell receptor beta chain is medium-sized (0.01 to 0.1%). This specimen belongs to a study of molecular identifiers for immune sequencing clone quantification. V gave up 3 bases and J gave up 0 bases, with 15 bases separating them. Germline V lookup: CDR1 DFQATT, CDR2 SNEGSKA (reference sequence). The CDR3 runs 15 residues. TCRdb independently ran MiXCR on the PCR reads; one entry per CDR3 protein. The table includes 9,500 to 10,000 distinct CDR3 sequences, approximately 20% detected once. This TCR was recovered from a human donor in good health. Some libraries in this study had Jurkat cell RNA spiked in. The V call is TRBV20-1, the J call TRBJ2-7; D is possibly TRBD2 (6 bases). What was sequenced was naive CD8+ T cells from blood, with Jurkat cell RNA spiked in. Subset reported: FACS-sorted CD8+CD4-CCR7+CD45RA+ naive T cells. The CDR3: CSARSSETSSYEQYF. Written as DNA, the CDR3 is TGCAGTGCTAGGTCATCCGAGACTAGCTCCTACGAGCAGTACTTC.